The T cell receptor beta chain under discussion was sequenced for a study of prognosis after radiotherapy for stage I lung cancer. Study details: Medical inoperability applied to all of the non-small cell lung cancer patients. Approximately 11 patients had adenocarcinoma tumors, while squamous cell carcinoma tumors were found in more than five.

This CDR3 spans 17 amino acids. Looked up from germline, CDR1 is DFQATT and CDR2 is SNEGSKA (reference sequence). Study observations and caveats: Lower values of Shannon entropy after stereotactic body radiation therapy were seen in patients who developed distant metastases.

Comments on this clonotype: Its antigen is currently unknown. Mismatch with germline at one junction end may stem from a read error.

With two-round multiplex PCR, TCR beta CDR3 sequences were amplified from genomic DNA. TRBV and TRBJ genes each had their own specific primers in first-round PCR. Universal primers drove the second round of PCR amplification. TCRdb called the multiplex PCR reads again in MiXCR, with one record for every CDR3 protein. The table records fewer than 40,000 distinct CDR3 sequences, less than 40% of them present only once. This rearrangement joins TRBV20-1 to TRBJ2-5, with D perhaps TRBD2 (5 bases). The input for sequencing was PBMCs, taken before or after stereotactic body radiation therapy (not recorded which). The receptor's source is a donor at least 50 years old with non-small cell lung cancer. The CDR3 DNA follows: TGCAGTGCTAGACACTCGGGTGGGAGTGTGTTCCAAGAGACCGAGTACTTC. Translated, it gives CSARHSGGSVFQETEYF.